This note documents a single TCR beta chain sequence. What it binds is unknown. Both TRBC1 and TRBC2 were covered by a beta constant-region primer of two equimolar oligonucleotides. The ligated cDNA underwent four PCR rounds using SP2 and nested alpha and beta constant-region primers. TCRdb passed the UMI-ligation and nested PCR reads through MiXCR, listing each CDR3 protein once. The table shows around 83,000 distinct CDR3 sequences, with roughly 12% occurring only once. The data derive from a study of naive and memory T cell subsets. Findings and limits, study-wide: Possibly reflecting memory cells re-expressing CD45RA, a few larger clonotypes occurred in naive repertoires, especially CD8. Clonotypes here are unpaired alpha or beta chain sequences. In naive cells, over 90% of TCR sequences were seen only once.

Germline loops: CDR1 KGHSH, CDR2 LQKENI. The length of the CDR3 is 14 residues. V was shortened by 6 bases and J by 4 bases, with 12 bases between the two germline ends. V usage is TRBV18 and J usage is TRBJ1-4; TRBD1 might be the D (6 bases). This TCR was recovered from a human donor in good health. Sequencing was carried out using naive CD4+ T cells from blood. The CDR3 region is CASSLGQLNEKLFF. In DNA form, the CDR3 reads TGTGCCAGCTCGCTTGGACAGCTTAATGAAAAACTGTTTTTT.